The next 27 T cell receptor beta chains were all read from a single sample in a study of T cells in Graves' hyperthyroidism and ophthalmopathy. Amplified TCR beta CDR3 regions derived from RNA transcripts. With the HTBI primer set, the TCR CDR3 went through a first round of RT-PCR. Using its own MiXCR run on the multiplex PCR reads, TCRdb lists one record per CDR3 protein. The sample carries about 59,000 distinct CDR3 sequences, about 53% recorded once. Specimen: blood. The receptors were sampled from a woman aged 55-75 years with Graves' ophthalmopathy.

There are many counts of this clonotype. V and J are TRBV19 and TRBJ2-7, with D perhaps assigned TRBD1 or TRBD2 (5 bases each). The CDR3 has 12 amino acids. V lost 10 bases, J lost 5 bases, and 15 bases lay in between. The germline V gene encodes CDR1 LNHDA and CDR2 SQIVND (reference sequence). The CDR3 sequence: CATSLLGDEQYF. The CDR3 DNA is TGTGCCACCTCCCTTTTGGGGGACGAGCAGTACTTC.

This clonotype was seen ten or more times. V usage is TRBV11-2 and J usage is TRBJ2-6; D unclear. Trimming cost V 5 bases and J 0 bases, with 23 bases left between them. Per the germline V gene, CDR1 is SGHAT and CDR2 is FQNNGV. The CDR3 length is 20 residues. The CDR3 is CASSRWAATNPLSGANVLTF. For the CDR3, the DNA is TGTGCCAGCAGCCGCTGGGCGGCAACCAACCCACTCTCTGGGGCCAACGTCCTGACTTTC.

This clonotype is labeled medium-sized. The chain couples TRBV19 to TRBJ1-6; 7 nucleotides align to TRBD1. The germline gives CDR1 LNHDA, CDR2 SQIVND (reference sequence). The J segment lost 10 bases and the V segment lost 7 bases, leaving 10 bases of the junction unmatched. This CDR3 has 14 amino acids. The chain's CDR3 is CASNRQGGESPLHF. The CDR3 region has the DNA TGTGCCAGTAATCGACAGGGTGGAGAATCACCCCTCCACTTT.

Ten or more counts support this clonotype. This rearrangement joins TRBV28 to TRBJ1-5; the D is unclear. V was trimmed by 5 bases and J by 8 bases, leaving 10 bases between them. Germline assignment: CDR1 MDHEN and CDR2 SYDVKM. This CDR3 contains 12 residues. CDR3 nucleotides: TGTGCCAGCAGTCTACTAGGAGAGCCCCAGCATTTT. Amino acid sequence: CASSLLGEPQHF.

This clonotype came up many times. The rearrangement joins TRBV10-1 to TRBJ2-3; the match to TRBD1 covers 7 bases. Looked up from germline, CDR1 is WNHNN and CDR2 is SYGVQD (reference sequence). J gave up 0 bases and V 8 bases, and 14 bases lay outside the gene matches. The CDR3 contains 17 residues. Here the CDR3 DNA reads TGCGCCAGCGCGAAAGACAGGGCAAACCCTAGCACAGATACGCAGTATTTT. As protein: CASAKDRANPSTDTQYF.

The rearrangement uses TRBV10-1 and TRBJ2-1; maybe TRBD2 (6 bases). Germline assignment: CDR1 WNHNN and CDR2 SYGVQD (reference sequence). Trimming removed 6 bases at V and 9 bases at J, with 15 bases between. The CDR3 extends over 13 amino acids. The CDR3 reads CASSLGTYSEQFF. Here the CDR3 DNA reads TGCGCCAGCAGCCTCGGGACTTACTCTGAGCAGTTCTTC.

This clonotype appeared many times. The chain joins TRBV6-1 to TRBJ2-3; D is ambiguous. CDR3 length: 13 amino acids. Germline CDR1 and CDR2: MNHNS and SASEGT. V was pared by 1 base and J by 2 bases, with 4 bases between. CDR3 DNA sequence: TGTGCCAGCAGTGAAGAAGTCACAGATACGCAGTATTTT. Translating gives CASSEEVTDTQYF.

The chain combines TRBV5-1 with TRBJ1-6; 10 bases match TRBD1. The length of the CDR3 is 17 residues. Germline CDR1 is SGHRS and CDR2 is YFSETQ. V was pared by 2 bases and J by 8 bases, with 10 bases of the junction left unmatched. CDR3 in amino acids: CASSFTPGQGRDSPLHF. Written as DNA, the CDR3 is TGCGCCAGCAGCTTTACACCGGGACAGGGGCGGGATTCACCCCTCCACTTT.

This clonotype was seen many times. The genes are TRBV11-2 and TRBJ1-3; weak D call: TRBD1 (5 bases). This CDR3 has 15 residues. Germline lookup yields CDR1 SGHAT and CDR2 FQNNGV. The V and J ends lost 1 base and 4 bases respectively, with 11 bases between them. The CDR3 is CASSLAPGQGNTIYF. The CDR3 nucleotides are TGTGCCAGCAGCTTAGCGCCCGGACAAGGAAACACCATATATTTT.

This clonotype was counted at least ten times. V is TRBV27 and J is TRBJ2-3, with D possibly matching TRBD2 (7 bases). Trimming removed 6 bases at V and 4 bases at J, with 20 bases between. From germline, CDR1 is MNHEY and CDR2 SMNVEV (reference sequence). The CDR3 spans 16 residues. The CDR3 DNA is TGTGCCAGCAGGTTGACCACGGGGGGCTGGGCAGATACGCAGTATTTT. This gives the protein CASRLTTGGWADTQYF.

This clonotype was found many times. The chain employs TRBV28 and TRBJ1-4; D remains ambiguous. Trimming pared 7 bases from V and 7 bases from J, leaving 16 bases between. The CDR3 is 14 amino acids. The germline V gene encodes CDR1 MDHEN and CDR2 SYDVKM. CDR3 residues: CASTGRGRGEKLFF. The CDR3 DNA sequence: TGTGCCAGCACCGGGCGGGGTCGGGGTGAAAAACTGTTTTTT.

This clonotype appeared many times. V usage is TRBV12-3 or TRBV12-4 and J usage is TRBJ1-6; the D gene is possibly TRBD1 (5 bases). Between the trimmed V and J ends, which lost 5 bases and 7 bases, there was a span of 12 bases. The CDR3 has 14 residues. CDR3 nucleotides: TGTGCCAGCAGTCTTGGGGGGGAGAATTCACCCCTCCACTTT. Translation: CASSLGGENSPLHF.

This clonotype was counted between two and nine times. The V and J genes are TRBV7-6 and TRBJ2-7; unclear D gene. The CDR3 covers 14 residues. Germline CDR1 is SGHVS and CDR2 is FNYEAQ. The germline V and J ends were trimmed by 1 base and 0 bases, with 7 bases remaining between them. The CDR3 nucleotides read TGTGCCAGCAGCTTAGAGGCTCACTCCTACGAGCAGTACTTC. This codes for CASSLEAHSYEQYF.

This clonotype was detected many times. This chain uses TRBV11-3 with TRBJ2-5, with D possibly being TRBD1 or TRBD2 (5 bases each). V was trimmed by 2 bases and J by 5 bases, leaving 18 bases between them. This CDR3 spans 16 amino acids. CDR1 is SGHNT, CDR2 YENEEA, per germline. In DNA, the CDR3 is TGTGCCAGCAGCTTATCGGGACCATCCCTGGGCGAGACCCAGTACTTC. Its translation: CASSLSGPSLGETQYF.

This clonotype showed up many times. Since a much larger clone is just one base distant, this may be a read error. This chain uses TRBV5-4 with TRBJ2-1, with TRBD2 as a possible D gene (6 bases). The CDR3 length is 13 residues. Between the trimmed V and J ends, which lost 0 bases and 9 bases, there was a span of 10 bases. Germline CDR1 SGHNT, CDR2 YYREEE (reference sequence). CDR3 amino acids: CASSLGTEGEQFF. CDR3 sequence (DNA): TGTGCCAGCAGCTTGGGGACGGAGGGTGAGCAGTTCTTC.

The CDR3 DNA is TGTGCCAGCAGCAAAATGGGGGGGTTCTCTGAAGCTTTCTTT. Translating gives CASSKMGGFSEAFF. The rearrangement joins TRBV6-5 to TRBJ1-1, with a tentative D call TRBD1 (5 bases). V was trimmed by 6 bases and J by 6 bases, leaving 17 bases between them. Germline values: CDR1 MNHEY, CDR2 SVGAGI. The CDR3 spans 14 residues.

This clonotype was observed a single time. CDR3 sequence: CASTGTGVLGEYF. CDR3 bases: TGTGCCAGCACCGGGACAGGGGTATTGGGAGAGTACTTC. This chain connects TRBV2 to TRBJ2-7; 10 nucleotides agree with TRBD1. CDR3 length: 13 amino acids. Trimming removed 7 bases from V and 11 bases from J; junction bases left unmatched: 11. The germline V gene has CDR1 SNHLY and CDR2 FYNNEI.

This clonotype was counted a few times. A much larger clonotype is one base distant, so this may be a read error. This sequence joins TRBV6-2 or TRBV6-3 and TRBJ2-5; D might be TRBD2 (6 bases). Germline loops: CDR1 MNHEY, CDR2 SVGEGT. CDR3 length: 16 amino acids. Trimming removed 0 bases at V and 2 bases at J, with 13 bases between. This CDR3 is CASSYSDQGLQETQYF. DNA of the CDR3: TGTGCCAGCAGTTACTCCGATCAGGGACTGCAAGAGACCCAGTACTTC.

The rearrangement links TRBV19 to TRBJ2-7; D might be TRBD1 or TRBD2, each matching 5 bases. Per the germline V gene, CDR1 is LNHDA and CDR2 is SQIVND (reference sequence). The CDR3 is 14 residues long. V lost 5 bases to trimming and J lost 7 bases, with 18 bases between them. In DNA, the CDR3 is TGTGCCAGTAGTCCCTTGGGAAGGGACGAGGAGCAGTACTTC. Protein: CASSPLGRDEEQYF.

On this clonotype: The junction departs from the called germline gene at one end, perhaps through a read error. CDR3 amino acids: CASSQETPGQGAPSF. The DNA of the CDR3 is TGCGCCAGCAGCCAAGAGACTCCGGGACAGGGGGCTCCAAGCTTC. The chain has TRBV4-1 and TRBJ1-2; TRBD1 matches 12 bases. The CDR3 runs 15 residues. Germline V CDR1 and CDR2: MGHRA, YSYEKL.

The rearrangement uses TRBV5-5 and TRBJ1-2; D is possibly TRBD1 (5 bases). Germline lookup yields CDR1 SGHKS and CDR2 YYEKEE (reference sequence). The CDR3 runs to 12 residues. V lost 7 bases and J 8 bases, leaving 15 bases between the germline ends. CDR3 region: CASAQGVGGYTF. The CDR3 nucleotides are TGTGCCAGCGCTCAAGGGGTGGGAGGCTACACCTTC. The full variable domain, in which reference TRBV5-5 and TRBJ1-2 provide the parts outside the CDR3, is DAGVTQSPTHLIKTRGQQVTLRCSPISGHKSVSWYQQVLGQGPQFIFQYYEKEERGRGNFPDRFSARQFPNYSSELNVNALLLGDSALYLCASAQGVGGYTFGSGTRLTVV.

The J gene is TRBJ1-6, the V gene TRBV5-6; no clear D gene. Germline V gene lookup returns CDR1 SGHDT and CDR2 YYEEEE. Trimming removed 2 bases at V and 7 bases at J, with 7 bases between. The CDR3 is 13 amino acids. The CDR3 coding sequence is TGTGCCAGCAGCTTCAGAGCGAATTCACCCCTCCACTTT. Protein sequence: CASSFRANSPLHF. The full variable domain, its missing parts supplied by reference TRBV5-6 and TRBJ1-6, is DAGVTQSPTHLIKTRGQQVTLRCSPKSGHDTVSWYQQALGQGPQFIFQYYEEEERQRGNFPDRFSGHQFPNYSSELNVNALLLGDSALYLCASSFRANSPLHFGNGTRLTVT.

The chain is built from TRBV9 and TRBJ1-1; D gene unclear. V was trimmed by 4 bases and J by 1 base, leaving 11 bases between them. Germline V gene data show CDR1 as SGDLS and CDR2 as YYNGEE. The CDR3 covers 14 residues. CDR3 DNA sequence: TGTGCCAGCAGCACCCCATTGGAGAACACTGAAGCTTTCTTT. Residues: CASSTPLENTEAFF.

This clonotype was detected ten times or more. The J gene is TRBJ2-3, the V gene TRBV20-1; 11 positions agree with TRBD1. CDR3 length: 16 amino acids. Per germline, CDR1 DFQATT and CDR2 SNEGSKA (reference sequence). V dropped 3 bases and J dropped 4; count of bases not matched to a gene: 9. CDR3 coding DNA: TGCAGTGCTAGTTCGTCCGTGGGACAGGGGGCAGATACGCAGTATTTT. This sequence encodes CSASSSVGQGADTQYF.

This clonotype was seen repeatedly, ten times or more. Since a much larger clone is just one base distant, this may be a read error. This chain links TRBV4-1 with TRBJ2-7; maybe TRBD2 (6 bases). Germline CDR1 is MGHRA and CDR2 is YSYEKL. The V end lost 1 base, the J end lost 3 bases, and 16 bases lay between the germline ends. This CDR3 spans 16 amino acids. CDR3 amino acids: CASSQGTGSKVYEQYF. The DNA for the CDR3 is TGCGCCAGCAGCCAAGGGACCGGGAGCAAAGTCTACGAGCAGTACTTC.

In regard to this clonotype: An end of the junction differs from the germline gene, which may be a read error. The rearrangement links TRBV20-1 to TRBJ2-7, with D perhaps TRBD1 (5 bases). CDR3 size: 14 residues. Germline V gene data show CDR1 as DFQATT and CDR2 as SNEGSKA (reference sequence). The CDR3 reads CCACQGHFTYEQYF. Here the CDR3 DNA reads TGCTGTGCTTGTCAAGGACATTTCACCTACGAGCAGTACTTC.

V is TRBV6-1 and J is TRBJ1-1; D is possibly TRBD1 (6 bases). The CDR3 consists of 15 residues. The V end was cut by 6 bases, the J end by 4 bases, with 18 bases between. Germline CDR1 and CDR2: MNHNS and SASEGT. The CDR3 DNA sequence: TGTGCCAGCAGCCGGAACACAGGGAAAGGCACTGAAGCTTTCTTT. Translating gives CASSRNTGKGTEAFF.